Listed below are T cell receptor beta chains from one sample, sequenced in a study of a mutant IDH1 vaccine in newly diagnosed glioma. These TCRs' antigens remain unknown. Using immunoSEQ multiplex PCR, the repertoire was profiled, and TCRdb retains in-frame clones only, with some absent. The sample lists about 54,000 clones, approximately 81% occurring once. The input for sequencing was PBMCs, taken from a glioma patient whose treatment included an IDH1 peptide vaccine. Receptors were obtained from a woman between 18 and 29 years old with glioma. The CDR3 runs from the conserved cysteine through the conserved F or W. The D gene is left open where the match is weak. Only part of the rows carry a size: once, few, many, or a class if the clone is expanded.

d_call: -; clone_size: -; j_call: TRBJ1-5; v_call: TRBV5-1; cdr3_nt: TGCGCCAGCAGCTTGGCCCCACAGGCAAATCAGCCCCAGCATTTT; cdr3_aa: CASSLAPQANQPQHF
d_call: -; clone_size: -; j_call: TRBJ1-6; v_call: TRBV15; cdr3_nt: TGTGCCACCAGCAGAGATACGGGAAGCTCCTATAATTCACCCCTCCACTTT; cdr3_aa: CATSRDTGSSYNSPLHF
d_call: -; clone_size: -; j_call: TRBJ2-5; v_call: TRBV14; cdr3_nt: TGTGCCAGCAGCCAAGTCGGCGGGTTAACAGGGACCCAGTACTTC; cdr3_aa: CASSQVGGLTGTQYF
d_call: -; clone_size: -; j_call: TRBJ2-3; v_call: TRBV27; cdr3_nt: TGTGCCAGCAGTTTCGAGGGGAGCACAGATACGCAGTATTTT; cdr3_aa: CASSFEGSTDTQYF
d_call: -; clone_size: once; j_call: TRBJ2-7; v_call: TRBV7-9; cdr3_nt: TGTGCCAGCAGTCCGGACACTTACGAGCAGTACTTC; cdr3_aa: CASSPDTYEQYF
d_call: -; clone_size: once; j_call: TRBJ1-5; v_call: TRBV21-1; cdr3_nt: TGTGCCAGCAGCTTAGACAGAACCTATAGCAATCAGCCCCAGCATTTT; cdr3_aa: CASSLDRTYSNQPQHF
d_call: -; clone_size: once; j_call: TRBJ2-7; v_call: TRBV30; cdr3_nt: TGTGCCTGGAGTTCCAACCCTCGACAGACGTTTGGCTACGAGCAGTACTTC; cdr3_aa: CAWSSNPRQTFGYEQYF
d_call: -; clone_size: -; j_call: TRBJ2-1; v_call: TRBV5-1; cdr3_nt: TGCGCCAGCAGCTTGTTGGCAGGCTCAAGCTCCTACAATGAGCAGTTCTTC; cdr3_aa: CASSLLAGSSSYNEQFF
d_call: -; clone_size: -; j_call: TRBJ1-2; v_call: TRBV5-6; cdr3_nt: TGTGCCAGCAGCCTATATTACTATGGCTACACCTTC; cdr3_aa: CASSLYYYGYTF
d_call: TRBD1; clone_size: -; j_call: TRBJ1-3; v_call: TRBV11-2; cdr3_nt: TGTGCCAGCAGCCCCCTCTTCGGCGACAGGGCTGGAAACACCATATATTTT; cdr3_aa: CASSPLFGDRAGNTIYF
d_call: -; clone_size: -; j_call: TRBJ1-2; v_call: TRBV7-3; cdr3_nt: TGTGCCAGCAGCTTAACAGGGTCCCCAAATGGCTACACCTTC; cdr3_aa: CASSLTGSPNGYTF
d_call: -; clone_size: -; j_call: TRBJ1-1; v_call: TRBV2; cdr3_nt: TGTGCCAGCAGTGAAGAGTGGGGTACTGAAGCTTTCTTT; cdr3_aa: CASSEEWGTEAFF
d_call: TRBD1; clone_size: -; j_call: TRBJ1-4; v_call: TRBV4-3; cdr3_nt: TGCGCCAGCAGCCAAGATCAAGACAGGGATAGTGAAAAACTGTTTTTT; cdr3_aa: CASSQDQDRDSEKLFF
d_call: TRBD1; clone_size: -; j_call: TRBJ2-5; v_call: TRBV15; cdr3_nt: TGTGCCACCAGCAGTACAGGGGGTATCCAAGAGACCCAGTACTTC; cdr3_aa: CATSSTGGIQETQYF
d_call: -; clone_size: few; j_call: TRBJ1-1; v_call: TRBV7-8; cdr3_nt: TGTGCCAGCAGCTTAGAAGTGGCTGGGAACACTGAAGCTTTCTTT; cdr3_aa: CASSLEVAGNTEAFF
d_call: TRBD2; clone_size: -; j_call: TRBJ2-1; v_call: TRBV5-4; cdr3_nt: TGTGCCAGCAGCAGGGGACTAGCGGGAGGCGGTGGTGAGCAGTTCTTC; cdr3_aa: CASSRGLAGGGGEQFF
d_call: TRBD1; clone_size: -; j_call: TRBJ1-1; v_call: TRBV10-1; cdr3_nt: TGCGCCAGCCTCCCACCCAGGGGGCGTTCCGTGATGGCTGAAGCTTTCTTT; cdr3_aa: CASLPPRGRSVMAEAFF
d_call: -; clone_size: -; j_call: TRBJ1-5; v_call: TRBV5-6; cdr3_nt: TGTGCCAGCAGCTTGGCGGCAGTTGGATACAATCAGCCCCAGCATTTT; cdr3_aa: CASSLAAVGYNQPQHF
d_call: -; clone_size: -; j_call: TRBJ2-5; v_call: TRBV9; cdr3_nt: TGTGCCAGCAGCTATGCGGAAATCTACCAAGAGACCCAGTACTTC; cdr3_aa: CASSYAEIYQETQYF
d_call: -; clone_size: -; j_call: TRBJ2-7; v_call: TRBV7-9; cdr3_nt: TGTGCCAGCAGCGGGACAAATAGATGGCAGTACTTC; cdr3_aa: CASSGTNRWQYF
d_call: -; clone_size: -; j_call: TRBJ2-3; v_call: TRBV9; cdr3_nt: TGTGCCAGCAGCGTAGAGGGTCGCACAGATACGCAGTATTTT; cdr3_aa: CASSVEGRTDTQYF
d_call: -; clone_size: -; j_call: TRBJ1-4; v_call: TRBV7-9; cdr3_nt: TGTGCCAGCAGCTTAGGTGTTCCCCATGCAACTAATGAAAAACTGTTTTTT; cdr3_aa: CASSLGVPHATNEKLFF
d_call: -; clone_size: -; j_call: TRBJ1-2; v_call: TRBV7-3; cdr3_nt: TGTGCCAGCAGCTTCGCTCGCGGGGGCTATGGCTACACCTTC; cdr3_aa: CASSFARGGYGYTF
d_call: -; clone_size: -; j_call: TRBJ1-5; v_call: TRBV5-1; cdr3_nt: TGCGCCAGCAGCTTGGCCGGCAGGGTGGATCAGCCCCAGCATTTT; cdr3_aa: CASSLAGRVDQPQHF
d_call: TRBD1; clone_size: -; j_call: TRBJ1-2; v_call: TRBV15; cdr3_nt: TGTGCCACCAGCAGGGACAGGGGGGGCTACACCTTC; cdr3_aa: CATSRDRGGYTF
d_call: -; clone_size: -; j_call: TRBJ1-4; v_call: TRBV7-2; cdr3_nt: TGTGCCAGCAGCTTTATTAACAGGGCCCGGGAAAAACTGTTTTTT; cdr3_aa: CASSFINRAREKLFF